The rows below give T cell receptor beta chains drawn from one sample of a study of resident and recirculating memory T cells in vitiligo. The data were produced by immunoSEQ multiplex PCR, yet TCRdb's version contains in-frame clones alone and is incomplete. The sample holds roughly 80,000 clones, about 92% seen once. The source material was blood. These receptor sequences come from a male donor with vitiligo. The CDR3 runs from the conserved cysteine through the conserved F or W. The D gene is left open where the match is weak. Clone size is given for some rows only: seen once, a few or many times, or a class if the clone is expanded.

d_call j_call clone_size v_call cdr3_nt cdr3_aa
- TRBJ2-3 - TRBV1 TGCACCAGCAGCCCTGGGTCCCCAGAAGCGGGAGGGTCTGATACGCAGTATTTT CTSSPGSPEAGGSDTQYF
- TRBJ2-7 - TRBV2 TGTGCCAGCAGTCAGGCCACCCCCGGCAGCGAGCAGTACTTC CASSQATPGSEQYF
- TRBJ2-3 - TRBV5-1 TGCGCCAGCAGCTTGGCCATTTCAGCAGATACGCAGTATTTT CASSLAISADTQYF
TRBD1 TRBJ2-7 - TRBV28 TGTGCCAGCAGTTCGGACAGGGCCCTCGACGAGCAGTACTTC CASSSDRALDEQYF
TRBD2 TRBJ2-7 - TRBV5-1 TGCGCCAGCAGCTGGGGACTAGCGGGAGGAGGGCTTACCTACGAGCAGTACTTC CASSWGLAGGGLTYEQYF
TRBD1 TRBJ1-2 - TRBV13 TGTGCCAGCAGCCAGGGGGGCCTTTGGCACTATGGCTACACCTTC CASSQGGLWHYGYTF
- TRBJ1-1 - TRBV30 TGTGCCTGGAGTGTTTGGACAACGGAAGCTTTCTTT CAWSVWTTEAFF
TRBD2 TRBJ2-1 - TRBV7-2 TGTGCCAGCAGCTTAACAGCGGGAGGTCTTAATGAGCAGTTCTTC CASSLTAGGLNEQFF
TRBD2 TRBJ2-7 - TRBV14 TGTGCCAGCAGCCGGACTAGCGGGAGGCATTTCGAGCAGTACTTC CASSRTSGRHFEQYF
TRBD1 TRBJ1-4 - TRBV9 TGTGCCAGCAGCGGCGGGACAGGGCCCGAAAAACTGTTTTTT CASSGGTGPEKLFF
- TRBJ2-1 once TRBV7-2 TGTGCCAGCAGCTCCGTAGGGGGGAGGGCCGATTGGCAGTTCTTC CASSSVGGRADWQFF
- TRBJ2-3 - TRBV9 TGTGCCAGCAGCGTCTACCGGGATCACCCTAACCCAGATACGCAGTATTTT CASSVYRDHPNPDTQYF
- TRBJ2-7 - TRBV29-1 TGCAGCGACGCAGAACCGATAGAGGACTTC CSDAEPIEDF